The table lists the clone carrying this TCR beta chain with a few counts. Its antigen is currently unknown. The sample belongs to a study of blood T cells in healthy people across ages. Trimming took 0 bases from V and 4 from J, leaving 20 bases between them. Germline V gene data show CDR1 as SGDLS and CDR2 as YYNGEE. This CDR3 is 18 amino acids long. Overall study findings and caveats: Any conclusive comparison of naive versus antigen-experienced cells was prevented by using unsorted PBMCs. The fall in TCR beta diversity per million T cells was roughly linear with age.

Through a sample-barcoded 5' primer and a J-beta primer mix, a second PCR was run for roughly 7 to 12 cycles. TCRdb reprocessed the 5' RACE reads via MiXCR and lists one record per CDR3 protein. This sample has some 790,000 distinct CDR3 sequences; under 30% occur once, and the top ten carry 15% to 20%. Sequencing was carried out using blood. The chain combines TRBV9 with TRBJ2-1; D is perhaps TRBD2 (5 bases). The receptor's source is a woman over 75 in good health. CDR3 loop: CASSVGGAYLSPYNEQFF. In nucleotides, the CDR3 is TGTGCCAGCAGCGTAGGGGGAGCTTATCTCTCCCCTTACAATGAGCAGTTCTTC.